Given below is one T cell receptor beta chain in context. The antigen is not known. The J segment lost 2 bases and the V segment lost 6 bases, leaving 5 bases of the junction unmatched. In germline, CDR1 is MDHEN, CDR2 SYDVKM. This CDR3 has 14 amino acids. Using immunoSEQ multiplex PCR, the repertoire was profiled, and TCRdb retains in-frame clones only, with some absent. This table has some 150,000 clones, about 91% appearing once. This record comes from a study of T cell responses to AZD1222 COVID-19 vaccine. Study-wide points: White British donors predominated, females outnumbered males, and clonal diversity was possibly underestimated. The study found vaccine-associated CD4 TCRs spanning spike, dominant at 160-218 and 743-854.

Source: peripheral blood, taken on day 0 of MenACWY control vaccination. The clonotype was recovered from an adult in good health. The rearrangement uses TRBV28 and TRBJ2-5; 8 bases agree with TRBD1. For the CDR3, the DNA is TGTGCCAGCAGCCGCCGGGACAGGCAAGAGACCCAGTACTTC. Translated: CASSRRDRQETQYF.